This record covers a single T cell receptor (beta chain). Its matching antigen is unknown. It may be a read error: a sequence one base away is much more abundant. The sequenced fragment ends 3 residues before the CDR3 boundary, so the rest is inferred from the germline J gene. Sequencing was performed with immunoSEQ multiplex PCR; in TCRdb, only in-frame clones are kept and a portion is missing. The sample includes about 59,000 clones, none of them occurring once. The data stem from a study of T cell clonality in common variable immunodeficiency. Study findings and constraints: Links between repertoire features and CVID complications were heterogeneity-limited.

Germline CDR1 is WSHSY and CDR2 is SAAADI. The V segment lost 6 bases and the J segment 1 base; nucleotides outside the gene matches: 4. The CDR3 is made up of 14 amino acids. Input material: peripheral blood mononuclear cells. This chain connects TRBV10-2 to TRBJ1-1; the match to TRBD1 covers 8 bases. The source is a person aged 18 to 75 in good health. The DNA read from the CDR3 is TGCGCCAGCAGCTTCCAGGGGGCGAACACTGAA. It is translated as CASSFQGANTE. In full, the CDR3 reads CASSFQGANTEAFF.